The present TCR beta chain was sequenced within a study of T cell changes during pregnancy in multiple sclerosis. Using immunoSEQ multiplex PCR, the repertoire was profiled, and TCRdb retains in-frame clones only, with some absent. In the table there are 50,000 to 70,000 clones, about 91% of which are singletons. Trimming shortened V by 2 bases and J by 3 bases, and 14 bases separated the two germline ends. Germline V gene lookup returns CDR1 ENHRY and CDR2 SYGVKD. CDR3 length: 17 residues. V and J are TRBV10-3 and TRBJ1-6, with D perhaps matching TRBD1 (5 bases). Sequencing was performed on peripheral blood, taken in the first trimester of pregnancy. This clonotype was obtained from a female donor with multiple sclerosis, enrolled in a pregnancy study. This chain's CDR3 is CAISESGRTHYNSPLHF. The CDR3 coding sequence is TGTGCCATCAGTGAGAGTGGCAGGACACACTATAATTCACCCCTCCACTTT.